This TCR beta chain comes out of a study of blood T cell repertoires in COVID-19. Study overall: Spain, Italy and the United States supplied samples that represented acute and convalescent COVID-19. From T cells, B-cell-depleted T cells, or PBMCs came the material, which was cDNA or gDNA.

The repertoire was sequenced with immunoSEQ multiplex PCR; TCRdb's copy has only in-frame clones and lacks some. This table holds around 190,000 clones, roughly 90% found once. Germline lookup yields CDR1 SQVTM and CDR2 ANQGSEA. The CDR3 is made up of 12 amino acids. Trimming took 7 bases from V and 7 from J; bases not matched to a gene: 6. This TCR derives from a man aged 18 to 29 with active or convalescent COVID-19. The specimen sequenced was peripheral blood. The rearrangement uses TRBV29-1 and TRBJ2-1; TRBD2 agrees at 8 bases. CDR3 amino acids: CSGQRELNEQFF. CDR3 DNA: TGCAGCGGACAGCGGGAGTTGAATGAGCAGTTCTTC.